This TCR beta chain is drawn from a study of T-cell memory formation after mild COVID-19. This clonotype has only a few counts. TCRdb used MiXCR to reprocess the 5' RACE reads, holding one entry per CDR3 protein. The sample contains 450,000 to 650,000 distinct CDR3 sequences, roughly 20% of which appear only once. The CDR3 loop spans 14 amino acids. Trimming removed 7 bases at V and 2 bases at J, with 15 bases between. Material: PBMCs or a T cell subset sorted from them (not recorded which). This receptor was identified in an adult woman who had mild COVID-19 (a few samples of this study predate the infection). Cell type and time point are not known. The rearrangement uses TRBV12-3 or TRBV12-4 and TRBJ2-7; D not resolved. DNA of the CDR3: TGTGCCAGCACTTTGTCGTTCACCGCCTACGAGCAGTACTTC. Its translation is CASTLSFTAYEQYF.